The T cell receptor beta chain under discussion was sequenced for a study of T cells in Graves' hyperthyroidism and ophthalmopathy. Study-wide points: Among clonotypes expanded in thyroid above 0.001, most were also found in blood. Progression to ophthalmopathy was predicted a median of about 6.6 months early.

This CDR3 spans 13 amino acids. V was pared by 6 bases and J by 10 bases, with 16 bases between. Looked up from germline, CDR1 is SNHLY and CDR2 is FYNNEI. A few counts support this clonotype. Its specificity is unknown. Amplified TCR beta CDR3 regions came from RNA transcripts. When the TCR CDR3 underwent first-round RT-PCR, the HTBI primer set was used. TCRdb analysed the multiplex PCR reads with MiXCR anew, one entry per CDR3 protein. The sample lists about 640,000 distinct CDR3 sequences; less than 25% were seen once. Investigators excluded patients with uncontrolled infection, other autoimmune disease, pregnancy or lactation.

This receptor was taken from a man aged 25 to 40 with Graves' ophthalmopathy. The rearrangement joins TRBV2 to TRBJ2-1; D gene unclear. Sequenced input: blood. CDR3 nucleotides: TGTGCCAGCAGAGTTGCTGCCCTCAGGGAGCAGTTCTTC. Amino acids: CASRVAALREQFF.